These 6 T cell receptor beta chains were all obtained from the same sample, sequenced in a study (dated by TCRdb to between 2014 and 2017). The library was obtained by 5' RACE. Sequencing relied on an Illumina MiSeq. In TCRdb, the public reads were trimmed at Q25 with fastp and aligned with MiXCR, with productive beta chains retained. A single entry per CDR3 protein holds the most common genes and DNA from its merged rows. Counted in this sample were tens of thousands of distinct CDR3 sequences; about 20% of them appeared once. The ten largest account for about 3% of the sample. What was sequenced was memory CD4+ T cells sorted from a lymph node. According to the study, the label for this sample's cell subset or site signals: memory CD4+ T cells, CD4+CD45RO+CD25-. The receptors come from a female donor with breast cancer.

The chain recombines TRBV6-1 with TRBJ1-2, with a tentative D call TRBD1 (5 bases). Trimming stripped 5 bases from V and 1 base from J, with 14 bases between. CDR1 is MNHNS and CDR2 is SASEGT in the germline V gene. The CDR3 runs to 15 residues. The CDR3 loop reads CASSHSQGINYGYTF. Written as DNA, the CDR3 is TGTGCCAGCAGTCATTCCCAGGGAATTAACTATGGCTACACCTTC.

A few counts support this clonotype. The rearrangement links TRBV5-1 to TRBJ2-2; the match to TRBD2 covers 7 bases. The germline V gene has CDR1 SGHRS and CDR2 YFSETQ. V lost 7 bases to trimming and J lost 6 bases; unmatched junction nucleotides: 12. This CDR3 comprises 15 residues. CDR3 residues: CASRKAGETAGELFF. The CDR3 nucleotides read TGCGCCAGCCGAAAGGCGGGAGAAACTGCCGGGGAGCTGTTTTTT. Based on the CDR3 plus reference TRBV5-1 and TRBJ2-2, the full variable domain is KAGVTQTPRYLIKTRGQQVTLSCSPISGHRSVSWYQQTPGQGLQFLFEYFSETQRNKGNFPGRFSGRQFSNSRSEMNVSTLELGDSALYLCASRKAGETAGELFFGEGSRLTVL.

Of note for this clonotype: A much larger clone lies a single base off, so this may be a read error. The chain recombines TRBV25-1 with TRBJ1-5; the D is unclear. Germline V gene lookup returns CDR1 MGHDK and CDR2 SYGVNS. This CDR3 spans 13 amino acids. CDR3 loop: CASGDDGHQPQHF. The CDR3 nucleotides are TGTGCCAGCGGTGATGACGGGCATCAGCCCCAGCATTTT.

The V gene is TRBV6-1, the J gene TRBJ2-7; the D is unclear. Germline CDR1 and CDR2: MNHNS and SASEGT. The V and J ends lost 7 bases and 2 bases respectively, with 21 bases between them. This CDR3 is built from 16 residues. The CDR3 sequence is CASTPPLVSPTYEQYF. CDR3 DNA sequence: TGTGCCAGCACCCCACCTCTGGTCAGTCCGACCTACGAGCAGTACTTC.

This clonotype has ten or more counts. V is TRBV6-2 or TRBV6-3 and J is TRBJ2-1; 10 bases agree with TRBD1. The V gene end was trimmed by 7 bases and the J gene end by 7 bases; junction bases not matched to a gene: 7. Germline lookup yields CDR1 MNHEY and CDR2 SVGEGT. The CDR3 has 14 residues. The CDR3 sequence is CASTPSDRGNEQFF. The CDR3 DNA follows: TGTGCCAGCACCCCGTCGGACAGGGGGAATGAGCAGTTCTTC.

This chain joins TRBV4-3 and TRBJ2-2; no reliable D call. CDR3 length equals 15 residues. Trimming stripped 0 bases from V and 1 base from J, with 6 bases between. The germline gives CDR1 LGHNA, CDR2 YSLEER. For the CDR3, the DNA is TGCGCCAGCAGCCAAGATCCGATGAACACCGGGGAGCTGTTTTTT. It specifies CASSQDPMNTGELFF.